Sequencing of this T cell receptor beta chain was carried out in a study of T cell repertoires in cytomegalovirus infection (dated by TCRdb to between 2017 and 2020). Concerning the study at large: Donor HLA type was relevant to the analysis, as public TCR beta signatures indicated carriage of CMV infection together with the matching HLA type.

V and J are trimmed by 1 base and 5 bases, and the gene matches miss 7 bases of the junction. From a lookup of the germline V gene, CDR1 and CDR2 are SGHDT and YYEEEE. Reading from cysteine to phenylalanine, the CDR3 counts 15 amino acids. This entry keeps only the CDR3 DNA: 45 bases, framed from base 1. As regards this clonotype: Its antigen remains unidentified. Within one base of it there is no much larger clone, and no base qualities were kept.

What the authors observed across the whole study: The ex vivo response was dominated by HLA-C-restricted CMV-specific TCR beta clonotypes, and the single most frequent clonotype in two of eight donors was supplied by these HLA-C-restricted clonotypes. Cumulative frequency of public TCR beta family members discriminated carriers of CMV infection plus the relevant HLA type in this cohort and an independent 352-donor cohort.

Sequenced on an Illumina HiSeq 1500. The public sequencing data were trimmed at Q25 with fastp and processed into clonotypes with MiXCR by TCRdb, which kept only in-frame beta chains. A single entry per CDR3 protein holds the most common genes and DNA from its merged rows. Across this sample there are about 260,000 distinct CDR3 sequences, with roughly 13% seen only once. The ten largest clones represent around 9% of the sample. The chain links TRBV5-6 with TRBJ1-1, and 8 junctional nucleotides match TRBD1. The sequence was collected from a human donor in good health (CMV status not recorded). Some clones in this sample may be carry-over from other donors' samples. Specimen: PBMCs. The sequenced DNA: TGTGCCAGCAGCTTGCTCGCACAGGGGGGGACTGAAGCTTTCTTT. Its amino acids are CASSLLAQGGTEAFF.